These 17 T cell receptor beta chains were all obtained from the same sample, sequenced in a study of regulatory T cells in long-lasting Graves disease. Time point: newly diagnosed GD, antithyroid drugs for less than 3 months. With RNA extracted from PBMCs as input, the TCR library was made. Sequencing libraries for TCR beta were prepared with iRepertoire HTBI primers and Arm-PCR of CDR3 regions. MiXCR, run by TCRdb on the multiplex PCR reads, gives a single entry per CDR3 protein. Of hundreds of thousands of distinct CDR3 sequences in the sample, over 15% were seen once. This material consisted of peripheral blood mononuclear cells (PBMCs), taken at new diagnosis, from a patient treated with antithyroid drugs. Every receptor here comes from a female donor with Graves disease.

The table lists this clonotype with many counts. The chain has TRBV10-3 and TRBJ2-5; TRBD2 matches at 8 bases. The junction had 7 bases not matched to a gene; V was cut back by 2 bases and J by 2 bases. The CDR3 extends over 16 amino acids. CDR1 ENHRY and CDR2 SYGVKD come from the germline V gene. The CDR3 protein is CAISEETSGNQETQYF. In DNA, the CDR3 is TGTGCCATCAGTGAGGAAACTAGCGGAAATCAAGAGACCCAGTACTTC.

This clonotype was picked up many times. This sequence joins TRBV28 and TRBJ2-1, with 7 bases aligning to TRBD1. With 4 bases clipped from V and 3 bases from J, the junction kept 9 bases outside the gene matches. The length of the CDR3 is 16 residues. The germline V gene has CDR1 MDHEN and CDR2 SYDVKM. CDR3 sequence: CASSYPRDSYYNEQFF. Written as DNA, the CDR3 is TGTGCCAGCAGTTACCCCCGGGACAGCTACTACAATGAGCAGTTCTTC.

The rearrangement uses TRBV11-2 and TRBJ2-7; D not resolved. Germline CDR1 reads SGHAT; CDR2 reads FQNNGV. CDR3 length: 18 residues. Trimming cost V 3 bases and J 0 bases, with 21 bases left between them. CDR3 loop: CASSFGYPTYPSSYEQYF. The CDR3 region has the DNA TGTGCCAGCAGCTTCGGGTACCCGACCTACCCGAGCTCCTACGAGCAGTACTTC.

This clonotype has ten or more counts. This chain connects TRBV6-1 to TRBJ2-7, with D perhaps matching TRBD2 (6 bases). Germline loops: CDR1 MNHNS, CDR2 SASEGT. The CDR3 is 13 residues long. The V and J ends lost 7 bases and 8 bases respectively, with 18 bases between them. This chain's CDR3 is CASTDYRESKQYF. In nucleotides, the CDR3 is TGTGCCAGCACTGACTATCGGGAGAGCAAGCAGTACTTC.

This clonotype was detected many times. The rearrangement links TRBV3-1 to TRBJ2-1; 12 positions agree with TRBD2. V was clipped by 4 bases and J by 0 bases; unmatched bases: 4. CDR1 and CDR2 (germline): LGHDT, YNNKEL (reference sequence). The CDR3 covers 17 residues. CDR3 DNA sequence: TGTGCCAGCAGCCGGACTAGCGGGATCCTCTCCTACAATGAGCAGTTCTTC. It translates to CASSRTSGILSYNEQFF.

The V gene is TRBV2, the J gene TRBJ2-1, with 12 bases lining up with TRBD2. Germline V gene sequence: CDR1 SNHLY, CDR2 FYNNEI. The CDR3 loop spans 18 amino acids. The trim removed 0 bases at V and 4 bases at J, leaving 7 bases unmatched. The CDR3 nucleotides are TGTGCCAGCAGTGAAGCGGACGGACTAGCGGGGCCTTACAATGAGCAGTTCTTC. This translates into CASSEADGLAGPYNEQFF.

This clonotype was seen at least ten times. The V and J genes are TRBV27 and TRBJ2-7; TRBD2 matches 7 bases. Losses at the gene ends were 4 bases for V and 0 bases for J; bases not matched to a gene: 6. The CDR3 length is 15 residues. Germline CDR1 MNHEY, CDR2 SMNVEV (reference sequence). CDR3 nucleotide sequence: TGTGCCAGCAGTTCCCCTAGCGGCACCTCCTACGAGCAGTACTTC. Translation: CASSSPSGTSYEQYF.

This clonotype was observed at least ten times. CDR3 region: CASSYRTGGTEAFF. CDR3 nucleotides: TGTGCCAGCAGTTACCGGACAGGGGGCACAGAAGCTTTCTTT. V is TRBV28 and J is TRBJ1-1, with TRBD1 matching 11 bases. The trim removed 4 bases at V and 8 bases at J, leaving 6 bases unmatched. The CDR3 loop spans 14 amino acids. Germline CDR1 and CDR2: MDHEN and SYDVKM.

This clonotype was seen ten or more times. The chain carries TRBV7-9 and TRBJ2-2; D is undetermined. The V gene's germline CDR1 is SEHNR and CDR2 FQNEAQ (reference sequence). The CDR3 extends over 12 amino acids. The V gene lost 4 bases and the J gene lost 5 bases, with 5 bases spanning the gap. The CDR3 loop is CASSSSTGELFF. In DNA form, the CDR3 reads TGTGCCAGCAGCTCGTCAACCGGGGAGCTGTTTTTT.

In regard to this clonotype: A single base is all that separates this from a far larger clone, so a read error is likely. V is TRBV7-6 and J is TRBJ2-7; either TRBD1 or TRBD2 may supply D (5 bases each). The CDR3 contains 18 residues. The germline gives CDR1 SGHVS, CDR2 FNYEAQ. The V end lost 2 bases, the J end lost 7 bases, and 27 bases lay between the germline ends. The CDR3 loop reads CASSLSPPDWGGYNEQYF. The CDR3 coding sequence is TGTGCCAGCAGCTTAAGCCCCCCGGACTGGGGCGGCTACAATGAGCAGTACTTC.

Comment on this clonotype: Being one base from a much bigger clone, this may be a read error. This rearrangement joins TRBV6-1 to TRBJ2-7; maybe TRBD2 (6 bases). The CDR3 is 13 amino acids. Germline CDR1 and CDR2: MNHNS and SASEGT. CDR3 residues: CAAGGGDSYVQYF. DNA for the CDR3: TGTGCCGCTGGTGGAGGGGACTCCTACGTGCAGTACTTC.

The sample holds a few counts of this clonotype. V gene TRBV7-9 combines with J gene TRBJ2-1, with 9 bases lining up with TRBD2. Germline CDR1 SEHNR, CDR2 FQNEAQ (reference sequence). V dropped 2 bases and J dropped 12; count of bases not matched to a gene: 14. This CDR3 is 16 amino acids long. This chain's CDR3 is CASSLRASGIDDGQFF. CDR3 in DNA: TGTGCCAGCAGCTTAAGGGCTAGCGGGATCGACGATGGGCAGTTCTTC. The variable domain in full, with the rest retrieved from reference TRBV7-9 and TRBJ2-1, is DTGVSQNPRHKITKRGQNVTFRCDPISEHNRLYWYRQTLGQGPEFLTYFQNEAQLEKSRLLSDRFSAERPKGSFSTLEIQRTEQGDSAMYLCASSLRASGIDDGQFFGPGTRLTVL.

The CDR3 is CASSPSPLNTEAFF. The CDR3 bases are TGCGCCAGCAGCCCTAGCCCGTTGAACACTGAAGCTTTCTTT. The chain is built from TRBV4-1 and TRBJ1-1; unclear D gene. The germline gives CDR1 MGHRA, CDR2 YSYEKL. The CDR3 is 14 amino acids. V lost 4 bases and J lost 0, with 9 bases in between.

This clonotype has a count of ten or more. V and J are TRBV2 and TRBJ1-4, with no clear D. Germline CDR1 SNHLY, CDR2 FYNNEI. The CDR3 is made up of 16 amino acids. With 5 bases removed from V and 5 bases from J, the gap between germline ends came to 18 bases. CDR3 coding DNA: TGTGCCAGCAGTTTTGGGTTCGGGGAAGTAAATGAAAAACTGTTTTTT. Translation gives CASSFGFGEVNEKLFF.

This clonotype has ten or more counts. The chain is built from TRBV30 and TRBJ1-2; D is unclear. The CDR3 consists of 13 residues. The germline V and J ends were trimmed by 2 bases and 4 bases, with 11 bases remaining between them. Germline V lookup: CDR1 GTSNPN, CDR2 SVGIG (reference sequence). CDR3 coding DNA: TGTGCCTGGAGTACGCGGGGAGGCTATGGCTACACCTTC. It encodes CAWSTRGGYGYTF.

This clonotype showed up many times. The genes are TRBV10-3 and TRBJ2-1; D gene ambiguous. V lost 0 bases and J lost 5, with 5 bases in between. Germline V gene sequence: CDR1 ENHRY, CDR2 SYGVKD. This CDR3 has 13 amino acids. The DNA for the CDR3 is TGTGCCATCAGTGAGTCAGGGAACAATGAGCAGTTCTTC. Translated, it gives CAISESGNNEQFF.

This clonotype has a count of ten or more. The chain carries TRBV20-1 and TRBJ1-2; 8 positions agree with TRBD1. CDR3 length equals 14 residues. Trimming took 5 bases from V and 4 from J; bases not matched to a gene: 9. Germline values: CDR1 DFQATT, CDR2 SNEGSKA (reference sequence). CDR3 sequence reads: CSALDRGDVYGYTF. CDR3 coding DNA: TGCAGTGCTCTCGACAGGGGAGATGTCTATGGCTACACCTTC.